These T cell receptor beta chains were read from a single sample in a study of cytomegalovirus exposure and HLA in healthy donors. TCRdb keeps only in-frame clones here, not all; method: immunoSEQ multiplex PCR. In the table there are 170,000 or so clones, about 80% of which are singletons. Input material: PBMCs. Receptor source: a boy younger than 18 in good health and CMV-seronegative. CDR3s include the opening cysteine and the closing phenylalanine or tryptophan. D genes are given only for firm matches. Expanded clones are given a class, and other clones once, few, many or no size at all.

d_call: TRBD1; v_call: TRBV6-6; j_call: TRBJ2-1; clone_size: -; cdr3_aa: CASSYLDRARGEQFF; cdr3_nt: TGTGCCAGCAGTTACTTAGACAGGGCCCGGGGTGAGCAGTTCTTC
d_call: -; v_call: TRBV4-3; j_call: TRBJ2-2; clone_size: -; cdr3_aa: CASSQGGLARTGELFF; cdr3_nt: TGCGCCAGCAGCCAAGGAGGGCTAGCGCGCACCGGGGAGCTGTTTTTT
d_call: -; v_call: TRBV27; j_call: TRBJ2-3; clone_size: -; cdr3_aa: CAPHHRDATSTDTQYF; cdr3_nt: TGTGCCCCACATCACAGGGACGCAACTAGCACAGATACGCAGTATTTT
d_call: TRBD2; v_call: TRBV5-1; j_call: TRBJ2-1; clone_size: -; cdr3_aa: CASSDRSGGYNEQFF; cdr3_nt: TGCGCCAGCAGCGATCGTAGCGGGGGCTACAATGAGCAGTTCTTC
d_call: -; v_call: TRBV6-5; j_call: TRBJ1-2; clone_size: -; cdr3_aa: CASSPGQQGYTF; cdr3_nt: TGTGCCAGCAGCCCCGGACAACAGGGCTACACCTTC
d_call: -; v_call: TRBV5-1; j_call: TRBJ1-2; clone_size: -; cdr3_aa: CASSLASGLDYGYTF; cdr3_nt: TGCGCCAGCAGCTTGGCCTCGGGTTTGGACTATGGCTACACCTTC
d_call: TRBD1; v_call: TRBV5-4; j_call: TRBJ1-3; clone_size: -; cdr3_aa: CASSLAKGASSGNTIYF; cdr3_nt: TGTGCCAGCAGCTTGGCCAAGGGGGCAAGCTCTGGAAACACCATATATTTT
d_call: TRBD1; v_call: TRBV14; j_call: TRBJ2-7; clone_size: once; cdr3_aa: CASSQDSSATGYEQYF; cdr3_nt: TGTGCCAGCAGCCAAGATAGTTCCGCGACAGGGTACGAGCAGTACTTC
d_call: -; v_call: TRBV5-1; j_call: TRBJ2-5; clone_size: -; cdr3_aa: CASSLEQGETQYF; cdr3_nt: TGCGCCAGCAGCTTGGAACAGGGAGAGACCCAGTACTTC
d_call: -; v_call: TRBV19; j_call: TRBJ1-5; clone_size: once; cdr3_aa: CASSMSGWHQPQHF; cdr3_nt: TGTGCCAGTAGTATGTCCGGGTGGCACCAGCCCCAGCATTTT
d_call: TRBD1; v_call: TRBV11-3; j_call: TRBJ1-2; clone_size: -; cdr3_aa: CASSLRTGLPGGYTF; cdr3_nt: TGTGCCAGCAGCTTGAGGACAGGGCTCCCAGGGGGCTACACCTTC
d_call: TRBD1; v_call: TRBV6-5; j_call: TRBJ1-5; clone_size: -; cdr3_aa: CASSPLRQGDQPQHF; cdr3_nt: TGTGCCAGCAGTCCCCTGCGTCAGGGGGATCAGCCCCAGCATTTT
d_call: -; v_call: TRBV19; j_call: TRBJ1-1; clone_size: -; cdr3_aa: CASKKRQGLDTEAFF; cdr3_nt: TGTGCCAGTAAAAAACGCCAGGGGTTGGACACTGAAGCTTTCTTT
d_call: -; v_call: TRBV7-2; j_call: TRBJ2-2; clone_size: few; cdr3_aa: CASSRGRVRTGELFF; cdr3_nt: TGTGCCAGCAGCCGAGGGCGGGTACGGACCGGGGAGCTGTTTTTT
d_call: TRBD1; v_call: TRBV2; j_call: TRBJ1-3; clone_size: -; cdr3_aa: CASSTGQGSGNTIYF; cdr3_nt: TGTGCCAGCAGTACTGGACAGGGCTCTGGAAACACCATATATTTT
d_call: TRBD1; v_call: TRBV7-2; j_call: TRBJ2-1; clone_size: -; cdr3_aa: CASSRTGYNEQFF; cdr3_nt: TGTGCCAGCAGCCGGACAGGATACAATGAGCAGTTCTTC
d_call: TRBD2; v_call: TRBV15; j_call: TRBJ2-3; clone_size: -; cdr3_aa: CATSRGGTSGRVTDTQYF; cdr3_nt: TGTGCCACCAGCAGAGGGGGGACTAGCGGGAGGGTCACAGATACGCAGTATTTT
d_call: -; v_call: TRBV27; j_call: TRBJ1-5; clone_size: -; cdr3_aa: CASSSWGPNQPQHF; cdr3_nt: TGTGCCAGCAGTTCTTGGGGGCCTAATCAGCCCCAGCATTTT
d_call: -; v_call: TRBV30; j_call: TRBJ1-6; clone_size: -; cdr3_aa: CAWGHDYNSPLHF; cdr3_nt: TGTGCCTGGGGACATGACTATAATTCACCCCTCCACTTT
d_call: TRBD1; v_call: TRBV18; j_call: TRBJ1-1; clone_size: -; cdr3_aa: CASSSMRAGTGVNTEAFF; cdr3_nt: TGTGCCAGCTCATCTATGAGAGCCGGGACAGGGGTGAACACTGAAGCTTTCTTT
d_call: -; v_call: TRBV5-6; j_call: TRBJ1-2; clone_size: -; cdr3_aa: CASSSRTVYGYTF; cdr3_nt: TGTGCCAGCAGCTCTCGGACAGTCTATGGCTACACCTTC
d_call: -; v_call: TRBV11-3; j_call: TRBJ2-6; clone_size: -; cdr3_aa: CASREGFSSGANVLTF; cdr3_nt: TGTGCCAGCAGGGAGGGATTCAGCTCTGGGGCCAACGTCCTGACTTTC
d_call: TRBD1; v_call: TRBV7-6; j_call: TRBJ1-2; clone_size: -; cdr3_aa: CASTPGPGGIDGYTF; cdr3_nt: TGTGCCAGCACCCCCGGCCCAGGGGGGATTGATGGCTACACCTTC
d_call: -; v_call: TRBV9; j_call: TRBJ2-6; clone_size: -; cdr3_aa: CASQPRAGANVLTF; cdr3_nt: TGTGCCAGCCAGCCCAGGGCTGGGGCCAACGTCCTGACTTTC
d_call: -; v_call: TRBV14; j_call: TRBJ2-7; clone_size: -; cdr3_aa: CASSQEPRAKVYEQYF; cdr3_nt: TGTGCCAGCAGCCAAGAGCCGAGGGCTAAGGTGTACGAGCAGTACTTC
d_call: TRBD1; v_call: TRBV2; j_call: TRBJ2-5; clone_size: -; cdr3_aa: CASSESQGAWVETQYF; cdr3_nt: TGTGCCAGCAGTGAGAGTCAGGGGGCTTGGGTAGAGACCCAGTACTTC
d_call: TRBD1; v_call: TRBV9; j_call: TRBJ1-1; clone_size: -; cdr3_aa: CASSGQGEGTEAFF; cdr3_nt: TGTGCCAGCAGCGGACAGGGCGAGGGCACTGAAGCTTTCTTT
d_call: TRBD2; v_call: TRBV5-4; j_call: TRBJ2-3; clone_size: -; cdr3_aa: CASTAGGSTDTQYF; cdr3_nt: TGTGCCAGCACCGCGGGGGGTAGCACAGATACGCAGTATTTT
d_call: -; v_call: TRBV5-5; j_call: TRBJ2-2; clone_size: -; cdr3_aa: CASSLMTRNTGELFF; cdr3_nt: TGTGCCAGCAGCTTGATGACAAGGAACACCGGGGAGCTGTTTTTT